This is a list of T cell receptor beta chains from one sample in a study of T cell changes during pregnancy in multiple sclerosis. This table comes from immunoSEQ multiplex PCR, and its TCRdb copy is limited to in-frame clones, with some not included. The sample has 20,000 to 25,000 clones, 75% to 90% seen once. The sequencing used CD8+ T cells from peripheral blood mononuclear cells, collected in the first trimester of pregnancy. The receptors shown here come from a female donor with multiple sclerosis, enrolled in a pregnancy study. The CDR3 runs from the conserved cysteine through the conserved F or W. Fields, in order: J gene, clone size, V gene, D gene, CDR3 DNA, CDR3 protein. D genes are given only for firm matches. Clone size is shown for a subset of rows, as once, few, many or a class of expanded clone.

>TRBJ2-3|few|TRBV6-5|.
TGTGCCAGCAGTAGCGCAGATACGCAGTATTTT
CASSSADTQYF
>TRBJ1-3|.|TRBV19|.
TGTGCCAGTAGTCTCTCGGGAGGAACGACCTCTGGAAACACCATATATTTT
CASSLSGGTTSGNTIYF
>TRBJ2-7|.|TRBV27|.
TGTGCCAGCAGTTTATCTGGTCTAGCGAGTATATACGAGCAGTACTTC
CASSLSGLASIYEQYF
>TRBJ2-3|.|TRBV29-1|.
TGCAGCGTTCCCCTGGGAGCAGATACGCAGTATTTT
CSVPLGADTQYF
>TRBJ1-1|.|TRBV4-1|TRBD1
TGCGCCAGCAGCCGCACCGGGACAGCGAACACTGAAGCTTTCTTT
CASSRTGTANTEAFF
>TRBJ2-7|.|TRBV15|TRBD1
TGTGCCACCAGTAACAACCGGGACAGAACCTACGAGCAGTACTTC
CATSNNRDRTYEQYF
>TRBJ2-2|.|TRBV5-4|.
TGTGCCAACCCCGACAGAAACACCGGGGAGCTGTTTTTT
CANPDRNTGELFF
>TRBJ2-1|.|TRBV28|.
TGTGCCAGCAGTTTATTGGCCAACAATGAGCAGTTCTTC
CASSLLANNEQFF
>TRBJ1-5|.|TRBV5-8|.
TGTGCCAGCAGCAGTCGGGGGGTGAACAATCAGCCCCAGCATTTT
CASSSRGVNNQPQHF
>TRBJ2-5|.|TRBV14|TRBD1
TGTGCCAGCAGCGGGACAGCTCAAGAGACCCAGTACTTC
CASSGTAQETQYF
>TRBJ1-2|.|TRBV9|TRBD1
TGTGCCAGCAGCGTAGCGGGACAGCCACCTTATGGCTACACCTTC
CASSVAGQPPYGYTF
>TRBJ1-1|.|TRBV10-2|.
TGCGCCAGCAGCCTCGGGTCTGGGAACACTGAAGCTTTCTTT
CASSLGSGNTEAFF
>TRBJ2-2|.|TRBV6-6|.
TGTGCCAGCAGTTACGAGGTCAGCACCGGGGAGCTGTTTTTT
CASSYEVSTGELFF
>TRBJ2-7|.|TRBV4-3|TRBD2
TGCGCCAGCAGCCCGGGACTAGAATTAGGCGAGCAGTACTTC
CASSPGLELGEQYF
>TRBJ2-1|.|TRBV4-1|TRBD1
TGCGCCAGCAGCCACCCAAGGGACAGCGCCTTACATAATGAGCAGTTCTTC
CASSHPRDSALHNEQFF
>TRBJ2-2|once|TRBV29-1|.
TGCAGCGTTGATTTGCGGGACCAGGGAGCTGTTTTT
CSVDLRDQGAVF
>TRBJ2-1|few|TRBV6-4|TRBD1
TGTGCCAGCAGTGACTCCCTCGGGACAGACTACAATGAGCAGTTCTTC
CASSDSLGTDYNEQFF
>TRBJ2-7|.|TRBV9|.
TGTGCCAGCAGCCCGCGGGACAGCTCCTACGAGCAGTACTTC
CASSPRDSSYEQYF
>TRBJ1-2|.|TRBV19|.
TGTGCCAGTGTAGGTTTGGACATGCATGCCCGGGACTATGGCTACACCTTC
CASVGLDMHARDYGYTF
>TRBJ2-7|.|TRBV7-9|TRBD1
TGTGCCAGCAGCTTAGAACAGGGGGCCCCATTCTACGAGCAGTACTTC
CASSLEQGAPFYEQYF
>TRBJ2-1|.|TRBV7-9|.
TGTGCCAGCAGCTTAAACCTCAGGGGTAGCTCCTACAATGAGCAGTTCTTC
CASSLNLRGSSYNEQFF
>TRBJ2-7|.|TRBV18|TRBD1
TGTGCCAGCTCACCCCGGGACAGGCCCTACGAGCAGTACTTC
CASSPRDRPYEQYF
>TRBJ2-7|.|TRBV7-9|TRBD1
TGTGCCAGCAGCCCGCAGGGGGCAAGGTACGAGCAGTACTTC
CASSPQGARYEQYF
>TRBJ2-5|few|TRBV6-1|.
TGTGCCAGCAGTGAAGCCTCAGGTTGGGAGACCCAGTACTTC
CASSEASGWETQYF